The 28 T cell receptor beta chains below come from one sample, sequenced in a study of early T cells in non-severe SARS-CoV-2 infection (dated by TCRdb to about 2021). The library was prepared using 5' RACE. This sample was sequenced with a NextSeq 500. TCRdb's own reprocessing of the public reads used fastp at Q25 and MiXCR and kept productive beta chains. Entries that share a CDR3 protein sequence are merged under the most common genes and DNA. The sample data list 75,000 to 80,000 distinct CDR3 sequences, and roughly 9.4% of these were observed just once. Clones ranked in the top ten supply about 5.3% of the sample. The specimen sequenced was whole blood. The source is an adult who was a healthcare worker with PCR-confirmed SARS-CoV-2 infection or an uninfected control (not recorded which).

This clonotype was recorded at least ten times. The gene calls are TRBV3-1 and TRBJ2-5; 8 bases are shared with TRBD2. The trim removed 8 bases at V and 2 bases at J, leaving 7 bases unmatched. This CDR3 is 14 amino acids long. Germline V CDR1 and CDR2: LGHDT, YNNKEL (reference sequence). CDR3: CASFLGGGQETQYF. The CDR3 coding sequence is TGTGCCAGCTTCCTCGGGGGGGGTCAAGAGACCCAGTACTTC.

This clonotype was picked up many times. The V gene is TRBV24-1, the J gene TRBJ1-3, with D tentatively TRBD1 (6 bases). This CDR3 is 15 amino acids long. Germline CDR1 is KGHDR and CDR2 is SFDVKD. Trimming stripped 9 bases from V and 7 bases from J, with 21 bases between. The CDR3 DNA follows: TGTGCCACCCCGGTCCCCCGGGGGGGGCGGAACACCATATATTTT. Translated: CATPVPRGGRNTIYF.

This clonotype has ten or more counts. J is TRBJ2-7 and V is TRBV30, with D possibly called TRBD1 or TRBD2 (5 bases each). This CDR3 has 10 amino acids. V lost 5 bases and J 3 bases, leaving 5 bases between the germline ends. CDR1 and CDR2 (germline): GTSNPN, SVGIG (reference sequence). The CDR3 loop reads CAWGGYEQYF. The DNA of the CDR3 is TGTGCCTGGGGGGGCTACGAGCAGTACTTC.

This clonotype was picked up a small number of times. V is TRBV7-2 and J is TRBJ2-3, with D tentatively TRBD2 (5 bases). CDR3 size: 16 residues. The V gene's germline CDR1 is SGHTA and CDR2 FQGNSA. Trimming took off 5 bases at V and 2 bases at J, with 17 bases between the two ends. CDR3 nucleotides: TGTGCCAGCAGCCCGATGTCTCCGGAGGCCACAGATACGCAGTATTTT. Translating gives CASSPMSPEATDTQYF.

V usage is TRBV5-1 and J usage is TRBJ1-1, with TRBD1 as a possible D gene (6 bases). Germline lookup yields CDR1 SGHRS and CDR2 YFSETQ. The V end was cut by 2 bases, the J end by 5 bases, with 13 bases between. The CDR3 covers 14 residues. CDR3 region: CASSLTGLPTEAFF. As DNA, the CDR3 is TGCGCCAGCAGCTTAACAGGGCTCCCAACTGAAGCTTTCTTT.

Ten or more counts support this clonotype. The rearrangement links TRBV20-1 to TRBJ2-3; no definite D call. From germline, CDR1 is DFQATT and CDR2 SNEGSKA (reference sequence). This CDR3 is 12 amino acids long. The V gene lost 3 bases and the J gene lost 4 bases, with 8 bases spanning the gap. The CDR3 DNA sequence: TGCAGTGCTAGCCGAGGCGCAGATACGCAGTATTTT. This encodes CSASRGADTQYF.

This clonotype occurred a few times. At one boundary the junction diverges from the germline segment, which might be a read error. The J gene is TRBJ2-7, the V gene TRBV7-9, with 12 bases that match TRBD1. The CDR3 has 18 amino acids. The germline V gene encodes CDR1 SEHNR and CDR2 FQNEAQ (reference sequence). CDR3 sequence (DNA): TGTGTCAGCAGCATCCCCCTCGGGACAGGGGGCATGGCCGACGAGCAGTACTTC. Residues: CVSSIPLGTGGMADEQYF.

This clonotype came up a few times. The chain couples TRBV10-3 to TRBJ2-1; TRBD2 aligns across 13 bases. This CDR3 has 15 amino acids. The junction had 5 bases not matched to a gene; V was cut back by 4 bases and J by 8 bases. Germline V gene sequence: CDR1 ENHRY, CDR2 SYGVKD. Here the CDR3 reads CAISGRTSGRHEQFF. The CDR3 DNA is TGTGCCATCAGTGGCCGGACTAGCGGGAGACATGAGCAGTTCTTC.

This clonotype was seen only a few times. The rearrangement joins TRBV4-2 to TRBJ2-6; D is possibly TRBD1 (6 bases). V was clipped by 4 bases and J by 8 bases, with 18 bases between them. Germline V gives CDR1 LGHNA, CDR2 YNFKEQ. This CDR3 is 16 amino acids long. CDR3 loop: CASSLPGQLGSNVLTF. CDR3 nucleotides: TGTGCCAGCAGCCTCCCCGGACAGTTAGGATCCAACGTCCTGACTTTC.

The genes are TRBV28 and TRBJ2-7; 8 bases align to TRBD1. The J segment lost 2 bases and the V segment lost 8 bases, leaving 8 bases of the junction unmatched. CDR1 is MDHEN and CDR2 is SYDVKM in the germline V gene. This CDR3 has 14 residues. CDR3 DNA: TGTGCCAGCCTACTCAGGACAGGGCCCTACGAGCAGTACTTC. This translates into CASLLRTGPYEQYF.

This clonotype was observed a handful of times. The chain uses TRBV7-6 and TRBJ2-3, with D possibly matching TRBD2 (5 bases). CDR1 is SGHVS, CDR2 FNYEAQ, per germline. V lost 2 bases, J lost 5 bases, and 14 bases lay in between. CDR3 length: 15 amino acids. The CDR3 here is CASSLWGGRLDTQYF. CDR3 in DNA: TGTGCCAGCAGCTTATGGGGTGGGAGATTAGATACGCAGTATTTT.

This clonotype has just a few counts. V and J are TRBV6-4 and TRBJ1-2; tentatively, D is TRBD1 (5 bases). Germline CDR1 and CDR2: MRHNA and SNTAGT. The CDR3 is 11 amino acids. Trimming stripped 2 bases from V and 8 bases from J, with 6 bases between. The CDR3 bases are TGTGCCAGCAGTGACGGGGCAGGCTACACCTTC. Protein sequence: CASSDGAGYTF.

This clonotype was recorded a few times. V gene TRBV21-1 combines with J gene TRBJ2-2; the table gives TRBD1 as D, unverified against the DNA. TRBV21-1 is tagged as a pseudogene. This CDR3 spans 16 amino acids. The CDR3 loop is CASLGGAPSNTGELFF. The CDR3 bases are TGTGCCAGCCTTGGGGGGGCGCCTTCGAACACCGGGGAGCTGTTTTTT.

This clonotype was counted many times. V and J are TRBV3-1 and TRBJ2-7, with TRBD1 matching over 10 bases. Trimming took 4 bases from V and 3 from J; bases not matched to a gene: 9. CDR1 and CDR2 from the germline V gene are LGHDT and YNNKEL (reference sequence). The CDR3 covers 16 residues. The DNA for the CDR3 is TGTGCCAGCAGCCCCCCACCGGGACAGGGGCGCTACGAGCAGTACTTC. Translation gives CASSPPPGQGRYEQYF.

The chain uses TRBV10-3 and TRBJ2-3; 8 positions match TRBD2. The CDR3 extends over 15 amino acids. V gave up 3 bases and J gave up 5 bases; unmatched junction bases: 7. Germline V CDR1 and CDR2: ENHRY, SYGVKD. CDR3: CAISDSGRQVDTQYF. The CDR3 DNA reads TGTGCCATCAGTGACAGCGGGAGACAGGTAGATACGCAGTATTTT.

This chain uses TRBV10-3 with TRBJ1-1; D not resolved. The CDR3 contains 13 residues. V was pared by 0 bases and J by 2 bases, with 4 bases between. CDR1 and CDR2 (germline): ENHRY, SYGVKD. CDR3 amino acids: CAISESDNTEAFF. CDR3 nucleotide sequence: TGTGCCATCAGTGAGTCGGACAACACTGAAGCTTTCTTT.

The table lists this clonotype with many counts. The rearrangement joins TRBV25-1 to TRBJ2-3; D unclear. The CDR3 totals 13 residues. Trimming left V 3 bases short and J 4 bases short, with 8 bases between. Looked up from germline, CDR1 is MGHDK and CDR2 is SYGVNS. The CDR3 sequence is CASSEKSADTQYF. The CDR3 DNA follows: TGTGCCAGCAGTGAGAAATCCGCAGATACGCAGTATTTT. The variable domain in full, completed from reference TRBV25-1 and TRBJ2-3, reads EADIYQTPRYLVIGTGKKITLECSQTMGHDKMYWYQQDPGMELHLIHYSYGVNSTEKGDLSSESTVSRIRTEHFPLTLESARPSHTSQYLCASSEKSADTQYFGPGTRLTVL.

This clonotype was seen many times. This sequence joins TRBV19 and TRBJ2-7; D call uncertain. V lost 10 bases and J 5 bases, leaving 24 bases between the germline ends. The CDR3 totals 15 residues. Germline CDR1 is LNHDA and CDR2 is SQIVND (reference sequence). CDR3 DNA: TGTGCCACCAGTCCCTTTTCCGCGTCTCCACACGAGCAGTACTTC. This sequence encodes CATSPFSASPHEQYF. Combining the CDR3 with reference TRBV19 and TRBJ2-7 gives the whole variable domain DGGITQSPKYLFRKEGQNVTLSCEQNLNHDAMYWYRQDPGQGLRLIYYSQIVNDFQKGDIAEGYSVSREKKESFPLTVTSAQKNPTAFYLCATSPFSASPHEQYFGPGTRLTVT.

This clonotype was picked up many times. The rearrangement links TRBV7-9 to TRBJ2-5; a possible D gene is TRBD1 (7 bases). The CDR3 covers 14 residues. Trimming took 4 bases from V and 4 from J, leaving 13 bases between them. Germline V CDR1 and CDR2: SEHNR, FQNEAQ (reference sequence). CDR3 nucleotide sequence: TGTGCCAGCAGCTCGAACAGGGGAGGAGAGACCCAGTACTTC. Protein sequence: CASSSNRGGETQYF.

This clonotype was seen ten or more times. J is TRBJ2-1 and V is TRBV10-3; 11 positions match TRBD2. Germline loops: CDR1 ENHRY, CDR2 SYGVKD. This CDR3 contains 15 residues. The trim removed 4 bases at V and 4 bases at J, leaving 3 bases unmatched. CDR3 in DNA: TGTGCCATCAGTGGGGGGACTAGCGGATACAATGAGCAGTTCTTC. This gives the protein CAISGGTSGYNEQFF.

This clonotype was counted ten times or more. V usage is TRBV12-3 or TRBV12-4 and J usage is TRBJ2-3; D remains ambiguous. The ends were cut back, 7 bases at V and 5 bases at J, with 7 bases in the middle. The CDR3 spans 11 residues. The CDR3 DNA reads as TGTGCCAGCACCCGCAAAGATACGCAGTATTTT. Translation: CASTRKDTQYF.

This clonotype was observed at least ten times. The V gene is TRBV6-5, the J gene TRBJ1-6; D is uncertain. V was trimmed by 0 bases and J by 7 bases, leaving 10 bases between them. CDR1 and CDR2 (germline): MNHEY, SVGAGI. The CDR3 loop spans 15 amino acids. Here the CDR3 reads CASSYSTDQNSPLHF. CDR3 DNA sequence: TGTGCCAGCAGTTACTCGACGGATCAAAATTCACCCCTCCACTTT.

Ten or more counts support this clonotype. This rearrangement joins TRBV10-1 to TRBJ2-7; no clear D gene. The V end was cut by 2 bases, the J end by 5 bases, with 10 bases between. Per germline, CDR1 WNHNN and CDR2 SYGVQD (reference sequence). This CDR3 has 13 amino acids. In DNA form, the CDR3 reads TGCGCCAGCAGTGAGCGGGTTGGGGACGAGCAGTACTTC. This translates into CASSERVGDEQYF.

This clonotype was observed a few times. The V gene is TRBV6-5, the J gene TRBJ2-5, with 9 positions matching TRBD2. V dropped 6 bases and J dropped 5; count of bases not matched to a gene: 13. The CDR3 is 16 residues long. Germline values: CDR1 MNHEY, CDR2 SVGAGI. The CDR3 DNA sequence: TGTGCCAGCAGACGGGGAGCGGGAGGCTTATTTGAGACCCAGTACTTC. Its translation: CASRRGAGGLFETQYF.

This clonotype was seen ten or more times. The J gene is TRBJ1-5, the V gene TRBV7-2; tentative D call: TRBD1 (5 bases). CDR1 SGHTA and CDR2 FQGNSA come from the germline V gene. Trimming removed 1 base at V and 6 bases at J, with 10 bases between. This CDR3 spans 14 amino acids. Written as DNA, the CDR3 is TGTGCCAGCAGCTTAGTCGGGGGAGGTCAGCCCCAGCATTTT. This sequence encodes CASSLVGGGQPQHF.

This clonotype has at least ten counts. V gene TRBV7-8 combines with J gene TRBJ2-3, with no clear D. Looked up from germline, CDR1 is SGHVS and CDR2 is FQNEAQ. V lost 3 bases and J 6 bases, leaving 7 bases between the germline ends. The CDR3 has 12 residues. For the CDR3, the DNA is TGTGCCAGCAGCTTGCACCAGGATACGCAGTATTTT. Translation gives CASSLHQDTQYF.

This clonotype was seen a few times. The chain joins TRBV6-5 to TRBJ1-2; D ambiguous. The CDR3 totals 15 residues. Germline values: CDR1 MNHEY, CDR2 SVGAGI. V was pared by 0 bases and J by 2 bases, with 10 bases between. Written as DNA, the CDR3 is TGTGCCAGCAGTTACTCAGGTCGAGGGAACTATGGCTACACCTTC. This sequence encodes CASSYSGRGNYGYTF.

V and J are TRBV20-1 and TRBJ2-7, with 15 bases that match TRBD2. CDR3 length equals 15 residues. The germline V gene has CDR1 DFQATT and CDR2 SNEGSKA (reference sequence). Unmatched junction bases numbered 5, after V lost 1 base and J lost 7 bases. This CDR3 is CSARAGLAGGREQYF. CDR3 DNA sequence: TGCAGTGCTAGAGCGGGACTAGCGGGAGGACGTGAGCAGTACTTC.